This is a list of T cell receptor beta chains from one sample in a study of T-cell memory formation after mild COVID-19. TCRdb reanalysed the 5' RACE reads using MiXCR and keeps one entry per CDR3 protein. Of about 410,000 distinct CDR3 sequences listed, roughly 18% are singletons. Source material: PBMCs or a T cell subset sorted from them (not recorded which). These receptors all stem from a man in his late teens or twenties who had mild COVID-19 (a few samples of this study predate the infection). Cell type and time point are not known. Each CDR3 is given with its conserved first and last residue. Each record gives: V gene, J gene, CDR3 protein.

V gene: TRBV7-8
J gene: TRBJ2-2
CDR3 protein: CASKHPGINTGELFF

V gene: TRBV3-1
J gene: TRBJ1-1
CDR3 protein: CASSQDLRNTEAFF

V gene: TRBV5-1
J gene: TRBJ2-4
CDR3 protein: CASRPGGIAKNIQYF

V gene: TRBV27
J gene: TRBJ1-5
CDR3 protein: CASSLLGRQPQHF

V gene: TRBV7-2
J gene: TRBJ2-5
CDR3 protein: CASSPGYRGGETQYF

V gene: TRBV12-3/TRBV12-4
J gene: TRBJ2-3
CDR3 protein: CASSFLQRGTDTQYF

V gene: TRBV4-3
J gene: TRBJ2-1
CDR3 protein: CASSQDRGTGADCEQFF

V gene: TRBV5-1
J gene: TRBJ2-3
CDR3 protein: CASSLARGSPDTQYF

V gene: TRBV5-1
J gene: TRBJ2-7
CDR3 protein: CASRGAEYNYEQYF

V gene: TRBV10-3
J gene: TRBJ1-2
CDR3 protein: CAISDRRRGHGYTF

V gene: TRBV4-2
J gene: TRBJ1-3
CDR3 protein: CASRLTGSGNTIYF